This T cell receptor beta chain was profiled in a study of cytomegalovirus exposure and HLA in healthy donors. Libraries were prepared by immunoSEQ multiplex PCR; TCRdb keeps only in-frame clonotypes and omits some of them. The data show approximately 300,000 clones, with approximately 90% seen just once and under 0.85% held by the top ten. Trimming stripped 3 bases from V and 3 bases from J, with 15 bases between. The CDR3 contains 15 residues. Germline CDR1 SGHRS, CDR2 YFSETQ. Regarding this clone: The antigen remains undetermined.

Donors were drawn from the approximately 110-subject validation cohort, separate from the roughly 700-subject first cohort. Overall study findings and caveats: The authors enumerated 150 to 200 TCR beta chains as linked to cytomegalovirus. A later analysis found first-cohort TCR clusters tended to co-occur in the roughly 120 validation repertoires. Most TCR sequences showed up rarely, but some public TCRs showed up in many donors.

The clonotype comes from a woman aged 18-29 years in good health and CMV-seronegative. The V and J genes are TRBV5-1 and TRBJ2-5, with D maybe TRBD2 (6 bases). The specimen sequenced was PBMCs. CDR3 residues: CASSSIGGSEETQYF. For the CDR3, the DNA is TGCGCCAGCAGCTCCATCGGGGGATCGGAAGAGACCCAGTACTTC.